This T cell receptor (beta chain) was captured by sequencing in a study of chemoradiotherapy in HPV16-positive cancers. CDR3 length: 15 residues. V was cut by 7 bases and J by 0 bases, with 13 bases left in between. Germline V CDR1 and CDR2: WNHNN, SYGVQD (reference sequence). Produced via immunoSEQ multiplex PCR; TCRdb's table is partial and in-frame only. This table holds more than 13,000 clones, about 91% found once. The specimen was blood, collected from a patient who underwent chemoradiotherapy. V gene TRBV10-1 combines with J gene TRBJ1-5; weak D call: TRBD1 (6 bases). The origin of this receptor is a human donor with HPV-associated anogenital cancer. The CDR3 sequence is CASTVQGNSNQPQHF. CDR3 sequence (DNA): TGCGCCAGCACGGTACAGGGTAATAGCAATCAGCCCCAGCATTTT.